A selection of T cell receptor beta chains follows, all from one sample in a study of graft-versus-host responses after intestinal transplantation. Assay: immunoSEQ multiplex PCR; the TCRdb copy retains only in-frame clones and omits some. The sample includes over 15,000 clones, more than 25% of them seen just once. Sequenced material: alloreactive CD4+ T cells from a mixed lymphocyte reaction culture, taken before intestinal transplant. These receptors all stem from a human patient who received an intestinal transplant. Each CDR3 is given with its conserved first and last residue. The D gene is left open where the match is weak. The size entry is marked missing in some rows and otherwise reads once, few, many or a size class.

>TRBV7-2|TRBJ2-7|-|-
TGTGCCAGCAGCTTAAGTCCAGTATCCTACGAGCAGTACTTC
CASSLSPVSYEQYF
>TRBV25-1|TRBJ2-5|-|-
TGTGCCAGCAGTGAATTCTGGAGTCAAGAGACCCAGTACTTC
CASSEFWSQETQYF
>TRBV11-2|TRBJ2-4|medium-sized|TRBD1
TGTGCCAGCAGCGCAACAGGGGGCTTAAACATTCAGTACTTC
CASSATGGLNIQYF
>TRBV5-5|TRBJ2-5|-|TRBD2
TGTGCCAGCAGTGCGGCCCGGGGGGGGCCAGAGACCCAGTACTTC
CASSAARGGPETQYF
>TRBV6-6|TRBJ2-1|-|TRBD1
TGTGCCAGCAGCCAGGACAGGGTTAATGAGCAGTTCTTC
CASSQDRVNEQFF
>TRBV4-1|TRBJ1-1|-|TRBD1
TGCGCCAGCAGCCAAGCCCGGGACAGGAGAGCTTTCTTT
CASSQARDRRAFF
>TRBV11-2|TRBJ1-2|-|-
TGTGCCAGCAGCCAAGATATCCAGGGCACATATGGCTACACCTTC
CASSQDIQGTYGYTF
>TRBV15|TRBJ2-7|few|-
TGTGCCACCAGCAGAGATCTTCAGACTCTCTCTTTC
CATSRDLQTLSF
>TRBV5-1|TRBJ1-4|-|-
TGCGCCAGCAGCCCCGGACAGCGTAATGAAAAACTGTTTTTT
CASSPGQRNEKLFF
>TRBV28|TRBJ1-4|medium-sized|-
TGTGCCAGCAGTTTGTATCTGGGGGAAAAACTGTTTTTT
CASSLYLGEKLFF
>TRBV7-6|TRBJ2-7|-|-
TGTGCCAGCAGCCCATCACGTGGGGGCTACGAGCAGTACTTC
CASSPSRGGYEQYF
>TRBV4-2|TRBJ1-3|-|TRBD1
TGTGCCAGCAGCCAAGGGGGGTTAAGGACAGGGGGCAACACCATATATTTT
CASSQGGLRTGGNTIYF
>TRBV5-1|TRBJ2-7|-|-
TGCGCCGGCAGCCCACGGACTGCTGCCTACGAGCAGTACTTC
CAGSPRTAAYEQYF
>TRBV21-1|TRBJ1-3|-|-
TGTGCCAGCAGAAAGGCCGTAGCTACAACAGCACGAAACACCATATATTTT
CASRKAVATTARNTIYF
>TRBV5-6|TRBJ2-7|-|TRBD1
TGTGCCAGCAGCCGGGACAGAACCTACGAGCAGTACTTC
CASSRDRTYEQYF
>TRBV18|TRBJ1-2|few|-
TGTGCCAGCTCACCAGGTCGGGAATATGGCTACACCTTC
CASSPGREYGYTF
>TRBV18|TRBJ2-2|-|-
TGTGCCAGCTCACCACCCAACGGGGTCGACCGCGGCACCGGGGAGCTGTTTTTT
CASSPPNGVDRGTGELFF
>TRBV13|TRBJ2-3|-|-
TGTGCCAGCAGCTTAAGTGTAGGCGAATTTGCGCGGTATTTT
CASSLSVGEFARYF
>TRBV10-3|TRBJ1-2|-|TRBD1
TGTGCCATCAGTGGACGGGACAGGGTCTCCTATGGCTACACCTTC
CAISGRDRVSYGYTF
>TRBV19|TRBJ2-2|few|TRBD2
TGTGCCAGTAGCCCGACTAGCGGGGCCGGGGAGCTGTTTTTT
CASSPTSGAGELFF
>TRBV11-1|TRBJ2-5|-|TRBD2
TGTGCCAGCAGCTTAGCAGCGGGAGGGGGGGAGACCCAGTACTTC
CASSLAAGGGETQYF
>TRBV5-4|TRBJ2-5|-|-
TGTGCCAGCAGCTTTGAGTTTAGCGAGACCCAGTACTTC
CASSFEFSETQYF
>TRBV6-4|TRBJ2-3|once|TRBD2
TGTGCCAGCAGTGATAATGCGGGGGGGCGAGCAGATACGCAGTATTTT
CASSDNAGGRADTQYF
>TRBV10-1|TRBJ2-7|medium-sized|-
TGCGCCAGCACCACCTACGAGCAGTACTTC
CASTTYEQYF
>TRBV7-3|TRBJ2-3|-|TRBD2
TGTGCCAGCAGCTTAAGGGGGGGAACAGATACGCAGTATTTT
CASSLRGGTDTQYF
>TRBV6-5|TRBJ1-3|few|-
TGTGCCATCAGGATAAGCTCTGGAAACACCATATATTTT
CAIRISSGNTIYF
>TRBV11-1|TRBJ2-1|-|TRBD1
TGTGCCAGCAGGTCGACAGGGGGCAATGAGCAGTTCTTC
CASRSTGGNEQFF
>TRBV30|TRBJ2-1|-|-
TGTGCCTGGAGTGTTTTGCCTTATGAGCAGTTCTTC
CAWSVLPYEQFF
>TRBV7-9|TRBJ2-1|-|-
TGTGCCAGCAGCTTACTTGACGACTACCTAAAAGGACCTTACAATGAGCAGTTCTTC
CASSLLDDYLKGPYNEQFF
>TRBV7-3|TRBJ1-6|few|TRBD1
TGTGCCAGCAGCTTAGGGACAGCTAATTCACCCCTCCACTTT
CASSLGTANSPLHF
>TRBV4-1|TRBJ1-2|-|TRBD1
TGCGCCAGCAGCCGGCCGGGACAGGGCTCCGGCTACACCTTC
CASSRPGQGSGYTF